These T cell receptor beta chains were read from a single sample in a study of glioma-infiltrating T cells after dendritic cell vaccination. This table comes from immunoSEQ multiplex PCR, and its TCRdb copy is limited to in-frame clones, with some not included. Here the sample spans approximately 85,000 clones, 75% to 90% being singletons. The material sequenced was blood, taken after dendritic cell vaccination. These receptors were obtained from a human donor with glioblastoma. Both conserved end residues are part of each CDR3.

V,CDR3
TRBV6-5,CASSYGTGGGYTF
TRBV5-1,CASSSSGTGELFF
TRBV2,CASSDKRGGYNEQFF
TRBV7-3,CASSLNRQGGTSEQYF
TRBV6-5,CASSYFQGNEQYF
TRBV19,CASSMYLSWGYTF
TRBV6-6,CASSRGQGAPGYGYTF
TRBV5-6,CASSLDRAGGYTF
TRBV6-6,CASSYGDRGQDRELFF
TRBV7-3,CASSLGTGGIASYEQYF
TRBV29-1,CRRNPSKNGRQGQYF
TRBV9,CASSVRDRDEGYTF
TRBV10-3,CAISEDGTSGLNEQFF
TRBV6-6,CASSPSEAYEQYF
TRBV25-1,CASSGTGTDTQYF
TRBV18,CASSERQGNYGYTF
TRBV5-1,CASSFSGPTGEKLFF
TRBV29-1,CSVERQRGTEAFF
TRBV11-2,CATQSGSPYNEQFF
TRBV6-4,CASSDSTGGNQPQHF
TRBV7-9,CASSLGDRDTGELFF
TRBV23-1,CASSQSIGRIFYNSPLHF
TRBV19,CASRTMGTAGSPLHF
TRBV5-4,CASSIGPDGGTYEQYF
TRBV6-6,CASSYGPVNTGELFF
TRBV2,CASRGDRGRTGELFF
TRBV12-1,CASSFGGGYEQYF
TRBV6-6,CASSLGQSGNTIYF
TRBV5-4,CASSPLSYEQYF
TRBV7-9,CASSLGWVEDTEAFF
TRBV7-3,CASSRTSGGVNNEQFF
TRBV11-2,CASSLARGGGTEAFF
TRBV19,CASRVRAGGYEQYF
TRBV9,CASSEWDRAYEAFF
TRBV2,CASSAVGGAGTGELFF
TRBV18,CASSPRSGSGLRYTGELFF
TRBV5-4,CASSLPGQGFYGYTF